Shown below are 27 T cell receptor beta chains from a single sample sequenced in a study of OX40 agonist ivuxolimab in advanced cancers. Data came from immunoSEQ multiplex PCR; TCRdb stores just in-frame clones and leaves some out. The repertoire has around 35,000 clones, roughly 81% of them found once; the top ten carry about 20%. The sequencing here drew on CD4+ or CD8+ T cells sorted from blood, taken in a trial of the OX40 agonist ivuxolimab. The receptors were gathered from an adult with an advanced solid tumor such as melanoma, head and neck, liver or kidney cancer.

This clone has more than one count but fewer than ten. This sample also contains other DNA sequences that code for the same CDR3. The chain links TRBV7-6 to TRBJ1-2; tentative D call: TRBD1 (6 bases). The CDR3 sequence is 14 residues long. Per germline, CDR1 SGHVS and CDR2 FNYEAQ. V was pared by 0 bases and J by 7 bases, with 12 bases between. This CDR3 is CASSLAVMTGGYTF. CDR3 coding DNA: TGTGCCAGCAGCTTAGCGGTCATGACAGGTGGCTACACCTTC.

This clone is deemed medium-sized (0.01 to 0.1%). The rearrangement uses TRBV2 and TRBJ1-6; no definite D call. This CDR3 is built from 15 residues. Germline CDR1 and CDR2: SNHLY and FYNNEI. V was shortened by 3 bases and J by 8 bases, with 14 bases between the two germline ends. CDR3 sequence: CASSDWTPRDSPLHF. The CDR3 region has the DNA TGTGCCAGCAGTGACTGGACTCCGCGGGATTCACCCCTCCACTTT.

This CDR3 reads CASRASGANVLTF. CDR3 nucleotides: TGTGCCAGCAGGGCCTCTGGGGCCAACGTCCTGACTTTC. The chain couples TRBV9 to TRBJ2-6; D unresolved. The CDR3 loop spans 13 amino acids. Germline V gene sequence: CDR1 SGDLS, CDR2 YYNGEE. Trimming removed 5 bases at V and 0 bases at J, with 3 bases between.

The V call is TRBV9, the J call TRBJ2-3, with 9 bases identical to TRBD2. Germline trimming cut 5 bases from V and 0 bases from J; bases unmatched to any gene: 4. The CDR3 is 15 residues long. CDR1 is SGDLS, CDR2 YYNGEE, per germline. CDR3 sequence reads: CASSERGASTDTQYF. CDR3 sequence (DNA): TGTGCCAGCAGTGAGCGGGGGGCGAGCACAGATACGCAGTATTTT. The full variable domain, in which reference TRBV9 and TRBJ2-3 provide the parts outside the CDR3, is DSGVTQTPKHLITATGQRVTLRCSPRSGDLSVYWYQQSLDQGLQFLIQYYNGEERAKGNILERFSAQQFPDLHSELNLSSLELGDSALYFCASSERGASTDTQYFGPGTRLTVL.

This rearrangement joins TRBV7-2 to TRBJ2-1; no clear D gene. Per germline, CDR1 SGHTA and CDR2 FQGNSA. V shed 0 bases and J shed 6 bases, with 18 bases lying between them. CDR3 length: 17 residues. CDR3 bases: TGTGCCAGCAGCTTAGCCGGCGTACGGGTGTTTGGCAATGAGCAGTTCTTC. Amino acids: CASSLAGVRVFGNEQFF.

The chain joins TRBV28 to TRBJ2-7, with 11 bases matching TRBD2. V trimming: 5 bases; J trimming: 9 bases; junction bases outside the gene matches: 6. The CDR3 runs 13 residues. Germline CDR1 reads MDHEN; CDR2 reads SYDVKM. Here the CDR3 DNA reads TGTGCCAGCAGTCCTCGCCTAGCGGGAGGGCAGTACTTC. Translation gives CASSPRLAGGQYF.

This rearrangement joins TRBV28 to TRBJ2-7, with a possible D match to TRBD2 (5 bases). This CDR3 comprises 12 residues. CDR1 and CDR2 from the germline V gene are MDHEN and SYDVKM. V lost 8 bases, J lost 2 bases, and 10 bases lay in between. This CDR3 reads CASGRGTYEQYF. In DNA form, the CDR3 reads TGTGCCAGCGGGAGAGGCACCTACGAGCAGTACTTC.

As for this clone: The same CDR3 arises from other DNA sequences in this sample as well. The chain carries TRBV4-2 and TRBJ1-3, with 10 bases that match TRBD1. This CDR3 is 16 amino acids long. With V trimmed by 1 base and J by 3 bases, 3 bases remained unmatched. CDR1 and CDR2 from the germline V gene are LGHNA and YNFKEQ. CDR3 sequence (DNA): TGTGCCAGCAGCCAAGTTGGGACAGGGGTTGGAAACACCATATATTTT. Protein product: CASSQVGTGVGNTIYF.

This chain uses TRBV18 with TRBJ1-1, with TRBD1 matching 7 bases. CDR3 length equals 14 residues. Germline V gene data show CDR1 as KGHSH and CDR2 as LQKENI. V was clipped by 2 bases and J by 6 bases; unmatched bases: 6. The CDR3 region is CASSPSAGGAEAFF. In nucleotides, the CDR3 is TGTGCCAGCTCACCATCCGCAGGGGGGGCTGAAGCTTTCTTT.

V is TRBV2 and J is TRBJ1-1; D is uncertain. Trimming stripped 5 bases from V and 1 base from J, with 5 bases between. The CDR3 covers 12 residues. CDR1 and CDR2 (germline): SNHLY, FYNNEI. The CDR3: CASSLQNTEAFF. The CDR3 DNA reads TGTGCCAGCAGTCTTCAGAACACTGAAGCTTTCTTT.

The J gene is TRBJ1-6, the V gene TRBV5-4, with 9 bases lining up with TRBD1. Trimming took 4 bases from V and 9 from J; bases not matched to a gene: 5. The CDR3 runs to 14 residues. Germline lookup yields CDR1 SGHNT and CDR2 YYREEE (reference sequence). The CDR3 DNA follows: TGTGCCAGCAGCGGGGGACAGGGCGGTTCACCCCTCCACTTT. It specifies CASSGGQGGSPLHF. Supplemented by reference TRBV5-4 and TRBJ1-6, the full variable domain reads ETGVTQSPTHLIKTRGQQVTLRCSSQSGHNTVSWYQQALGQGPQFIFQYYREEENGRGNFPPRFSGLQFPNYSSELNVNALELDDSALYLCASSGGQGGSPLHFGNGTRLTVT.

The V gene is TRBV10-3, the J gene TRBJ2-7, with TRBD1 identical over 9 bases. Germline V lookup: CDR1 ENHRY, CDR2 SYGVKD. V gave up 10 bases and J gave up 5 bases; unmatched junction bases: 9. There are 13 residues in the CDR3. CDR3 loop: CATRGQGGDEQYF. CDR3 coding DNA: TGTGCCACCAGGGGACAGGGCGGTGACGAGCAGTACTTC.

The V gene is TRBV18, the J gene TRBJ1-3; 10 positions match TRBD1. The CDR3 is 15 amino acids. The germline CDR1 and CDR2 sequences are KGHSH and LQKENI. The V segment lost 2 bases and the J segment 4 bases; nucleotides outside the gene matches: 2. The CDR3 nucleotides read TGTGCCAGCTCACCAAGGACAGGGGGAGGAAACACCATATATTTT. It encodes CASSPRTGGGNTIYF.

In this sample, this clone turned up once. At one end the junction does not follow the germline gene, possibly because of a read error. This sequence joins TRBV7-7 and TRBJ1-4; the D gene is possibly TRBD1 (5 bases). Germline V gene sequence: CDR1 SSHAT, CDR2 FNYEAQ (reference sequence). The CDR3 runs to 15 residues. The CDR3 region has the DNA TGTGCTAGCAGCCTCACTGGTCAGGGAGGTGAAAAACTGTTTTTT. Translated: CASSLTGQGGEKLFF.

The chain employs TRBV21-1 and TRBJ2-2; the table's D gene call, TRBD1, was not cross checked with the DNA. TRBV21-1 is labeled a pseudogene. The CDR3 spans 18 residues. The DNA for the CDR3 is TGTGCCAGCAGCAAAGGCGCTCGGGGACAGGCGAACACCGGGGAGCTGTTTTTT. Its translation: CASSKGARGQANTGELFF.

The J gene is TRBJ1-1, the V gene TRBV28; no definite D call. Trimming removed 4 bases from V and 3 bases from J, with 6 bases in between. There are 12 residues in the CDR3. Germline lookup yields CDR1 MDHEN and CDR2 SYDVKM. CDR3 sequence (DNA): TGTGCCAGCAGTTCAATCGACACTGAAGCTTTCTTT. Translated, it gives CASSSIDTEAFF.

The chain combines TRBV5-8 with TRBJ1-5, with no clear D. Germline CDR1 reads SGHTS; CDR2 reads YDEGEE. The ends were cut back, 4 bases at V and 6 bases at J, with 14 bases in the middle. The CDR3 is 14 amino acids. This chain's CDR3 is CASSRPRRGQPQHF. The CDR3 DNA reads TGTGCCAGCAGCCGTCCGAGACGGGGTCAGCCCCAGCATTTT.

V and J are TRBV28 and TRBJ1-2; 9 nucleotides line up with TRBD1. The length of the CDR3 is 12 residues. The V and J ends lost 5 bases and 7 bases, in that order; junction bases with no gene match: 2. Germline CDR1 reads MDHEN; CDR2 reads SYDVKM. The CDR3 region has the DNA TGTGCCAGCAGTACAGGGGGCTTTGGCTACACCTTC. Its protein is CASSTGGFGYTF.

The V and J genes are TRBV27 and TRBJ1-2, with D possibly TRBD1 on 5 matching bases. Trimming stripped 1 base from V and 2 bases from J, with 23 bases between. The CDR3 contains 19 residues. Germline assignment: CDR1 MNHEY and CDR2 SMNVEV (reference sequence). The CDR3 sequence is CASSLLAGGSTPLNYGYTF. The CDR3 nucleotides are TGTGCCAGCAGTTTATTAGCCGGGGGTTCCACTCCCCTCAACTATGGCTACACCTTC.

CDR3 region: CASSFYSLQETQYF. The CDR3 coding sequence is TGTGCCAGCAGCTTTTATTCCTTACAAGAGACCCAGTACTTC. This chain links TRBV7-2 with TRBJ2-5; no definite D call. CDR1 is SGHTA and CDR2 is FQGNSA in the germline V gene. The ends were cut back, 3 bases at V and 2 bases at J, with 10 bases in the middle. The CDR3 is made up of 14 amino acids.

V usage is TRBV25-1 and J usage is TRBJ2-7; D tentatively reads TRBD1 or TRBD2 (5 bases each). The CDR3 has 17 amino acids. CDR1 MGHDK and CDR2 SYGVNS come from the germline V gene. V gave up 2 bases and J gave up 2 bases, with 19 bases separating them. The CDR3 coding sequence is TGTGCCAGCAGTGAAGCCCCCGGGAAAAACAGGACCTACGAGCAGTACTTC. Its translation: CASSEAPGKNRTYEQYF.

This chain uses TRBV19 with TRBJ1-5; no reliable D call. Deletions cut 3 bases from V and 3 bases from J, with 3 bases between. The CDR3 sequence is 12 residues long. Looked up from germline, CDR1 is LNHDA and CDR2 is SQIVND (reference sequence). The CDR3 DNA follows: TGTGCCAGTAGTATTGTCAATCAGCCCCAGCATTTT. Translated: CASSIVNQPQHF.

The chain employs TRBV16 and TRBJ1-5; no definite D call. Germline V gene sequence: CDR1 KGHSY, CDR2 FQNENV. V lost 2 bases, J lost 6 bases, and 8 bases lay in between. The CDR3 totals 13 residues. CDR3 region: CASSQSRSQPQHF. The DNA of the CDR3 is TGTGCCAGCAGCCAAAGTAGGAGTCAGCCCCAGCATTTT.

The chain uses TRBV15 and TRBJ2-1; perhaps TRBD2 as D (6 bases). The germline V and J ends were trimmed by 1 base and 8 bases, with 9 bases remaining between them. The CDR3 extends over 13 amino acids. Germline lookup yields CDR1 LNHNV and CDR2 YYDKDF (reference sequence). The CDR3, as DNA: TGTGCCACCAGCAGAGGGCTAGCGTATGAGCAGTTCTTC. Residues: CATSRGLAYEQFF.

The chain employs TRBV11-3 and TRBJ2-2; unclear D gene. The CDR3 is made up of 15 amino acids. V was trimmed by 4 bases and J by 0 bases, leaving 9 bases between them. Germline CDR1 SGHNT, CDR2 YENEEA. The DNA of the CDR3 is TGTGCCAGCAGCTCCTCTAACGCGAACACCGGGGAGCTGTTTTTT. Encoded protein: CASSSSNANTGELFF. Full variable domain (rest looked up from reference TRBV11-3 and TRBJ2-2): EAGVVQSPRYKIIEKKQPVAFWCNPISGHNTLYWYLQNLGQGPELLIRYENEEAVDDSQLPKDRFSAERLKGVDSTLKIQPAELGDSAVYLCASSSSNANTGELFFGEGSRLTVL.

This clone is a singleton in its sample. V gene TRBV2 combines with J gene TRBJ1-1, with unresolved D. Germline loops: CDR1 SNHLY, CDR2 FYNNEI. This CDR3 region has 14 residues. V gave up 1 base and J gave up 5 bases, with 11 bases separating them. The CDR3 DNA reads TGTGCCAGCAGTGAAGATCGGGAAAGAACTGAAGCTTTCTTT. Translating it yields CASSEDRERTEAFF.

V gene TRBV5-1 combines with J gene TRBJ2-1; no definite D call. There are 13 residues in the CDR3. V shed 2 bases and J shed 5 bases, with 8 bases lying between them. Germline CDR1 is SGHRS and CDR2 is YFSETQ. CDR3 in DNA: TGCGCCAGCAGCTTTATGGTGAACAATGAGCAGTTCTTC. It codes for CASSFMVNNEQFF.